Listed below are T cell receptor beta chains from one sample, sequenced in a study of blood T cells in healthy people across ages. TCRdb fed the 5' RACE reads into MiXCR, producing one record per CDR3 protein. Altogether 1.5 million to 2 million distinct CDR3 sequences are present, about 30% being singletons, with the ten largest covering 7% to 9%. The sample comprised blood. All receptors derive from a woman aged 25 to 39 in good health. Each CDR3 is given with its conserved first and last residue. Each record gives: J gene, clone size, V gene, D gene, CDR3 protein, CDR3 DNA. D genes are given only for firm matches. Clone sizes are given selectively: once, few, many, or a class where the clone is expanded.

TRBJ2-7	NA	TRBV19	NA	CASSMAGLDYEQYF	TGTGCCAGTAGTATGGCAGGACTTGACTACGAGCAGTACTTC
TRBJ2-1	NA	TRBV12-3/TRBV12-4	TRBD2	CASSFPTSGRNEQFF	TGTGCCAGCAGTTTCCCGACTAGCGGGAGGAATGAGCAGTTCTTC
TRBJ2-7	NA	TRBV29-1	NA	CSVVGETEPYEQYF	TGCAGCGTTGTAGGTGAGACAGAGCCTTACGAGCAGTACTTC
TRBJ2-1	many	TRBV29-1	TRBD2	CSAGVSGGSYNEQFF	TGCAGCGCCGGGGTTAGCGGGGGGTCCTACAATGAGCAGTTCTTC
TRBJ2-4	NA	TRBV11-2	TRBD1	CASSRPRGLKNIQYF	TGTGCCAGCAGCCGCCCAAGGGGGCTCAAAAACATTCAGTACTTC
TRBJ2-7	NA	TRBV5-6	NA	CASSQTVPYEQYF	TGTGCCAGCAGCCAGACAGTACCCTACGAGCAGTACTTC
TRBJ1-2	few	TRBV28	NA	CASTIPADTIATSNYGYTF	TGTGCCAGCACGATCCCCGCCGACACGATAGCCACTTCTAACTATGGCTACACCTTC
TRBJ2-1	few	TRBV29-1	NA	CSVARIPSPNEQFF	TGCAGCGTTGCGAGAATTCCTAGCCCCAATGAGCAGTTCTTC
TRBJ1-2	NA	TRBV7-9	NA	CASSLAAGIYGYTF	TGTGCCAGCAGCTTAGCGGCCGGGATCTATGGCTACACCTTC
TRBJ2-3	NA	TRBV14	NA	CASSQHYIDIGTQYF	TGTGCCAGCAGCCAACACTACATTGATATCGGTACGCAGTATTTT
TRBJ1-3	NA	TRBV20-1	NA	CSARSNRRGSGNTIYF	TGCAGTGCTAGATCCAACCGCAGGGGCTCTGGAAACACCATATATTTT
TRBJ2-1	NA	TRBV9	NA	CASRRYGTGDNEQFF	TGTGCCAGCAGACGTTACGGGACGGGGGATAATGAGCAGTTCTTC
TRBJ2-7	few	TRBV5-1	TRBD1	CASSTGISTGSYEQYF	TGCGCCAGCAGCACAGGGATTTCGACAGGGTCCTACGAGCAGTACTTC
TRBJ2-7	few	TRBV5-5	TRBD1	CASSSAGTGVGEQYF	TGTGCCAGCAGCTCGGCCGGGACAGGGGTCGGAGAGCAGTACTTC
TRBJ2-1	many	TRBV29-1	NA	CSVVWNSYNEQFF	TGCAGCGTTGTATGGAACTCCTACAATGAGCAGTTCTTC
TRBJ2-5	NA	TRBV14	NA	CASSQGRGNVETQYF	TGTGCCAGCAGCCAAGGCAGGGGCAACGTAGAGACCCAGTACTTC
TRBJ1-3	NA	TRBV12-3/TRBV12-4	NA	CASSLDRRFSGNTIYF	TGTGCCAGCAGTTTGGACAGAAGATTCTCTGGAAACACCATATATTTT
TRBJ2-7	few	TRBV4-1	NA	CASSQGDSEQYF	TGCGCCAGCAGCCAAGGGGACTCCGAGCAGTACTTC
TRBJ1-2	NA	TRBV30	NA	CAWTVSYQLYGYTF	TGTGCCTGGACCGTCAGTTATCAACTATACGGCTACACCTTC
TRBJ1-2	NA	TRBV2	NA	CASSEYPQDGYTF	TGTGCCAGCAGTGAATATCCCCAGGACGGCTACACCTTC
TRBJ2-5	many	TRBV20-1	NA	CSAPTGETQYF	TGCAGTGCTCCGACGGGAGAGACCCAGTACTTC
TRBJ2-7	many	TRBV4-1	TRBD1	CASSYRDRSSYEQYF	TGCGCCAGCAGCTACCGGGACAGGAGCTCCTACGAGCAGTACTTC
TRBJ2-7	NA	TRBV10-3	TRBD1	CAISATGTGSYEQYF	TGTGCCATCAGTGCGACCGGGACAGGGTCCTACGAGCAGTACTTC
TRBJ2-7	NA	TRBV30	NA	CAWSSGVLTYEQYF	TGTGCCTGGTCATCGGGGGTACTAACCTACGAGCAGTACTTC
TRBJ1-2	many	TRBV5-1	NA	CASSLEGISSYGYTF	TGCGCCAGCAGCTTGGAGGGGATCTCGTCATATGGCTACACCTTC
TRBJ2-7	few	TRBV4-1	NA	CASSQTIKGDEQYF	TGCGCCAGCAGCCAAACCATTAAGGGCGACGAGCAGTACTTC
TRBJ2-7	once	TRBV7-3	NA	CASSLTLTGEQYF	TGTGCCAGCAGCTTAACGTTAACCGGAGAGCAGTACTTC
TRBJ2-1	NA	TRBV28	TRBD2	CASSSLAGGRGEQFF	TGTGCCAGCAGTTCCCTAGCGGGGGGGCGTGGTGAGCAGTTCTTC
TRBJ2-7	many	TRBV20-1	NA	CSARGLRSYEQYF	TGCAGTGCTAGAGGACTCAGATCCTACGAGCAGTACTTC